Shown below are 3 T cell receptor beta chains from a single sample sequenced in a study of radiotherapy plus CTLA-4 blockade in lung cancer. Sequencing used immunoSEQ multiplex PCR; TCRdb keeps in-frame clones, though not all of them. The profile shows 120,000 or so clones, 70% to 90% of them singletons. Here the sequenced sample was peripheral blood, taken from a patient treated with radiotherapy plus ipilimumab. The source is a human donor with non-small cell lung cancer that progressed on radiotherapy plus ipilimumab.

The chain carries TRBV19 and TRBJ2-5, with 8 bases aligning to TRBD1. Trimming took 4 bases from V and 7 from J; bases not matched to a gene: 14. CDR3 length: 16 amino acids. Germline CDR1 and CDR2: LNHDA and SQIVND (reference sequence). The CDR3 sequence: CASSRGTGDTLGTQYF. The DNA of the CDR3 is TGTGCCAGTAGTAGAGGGACAGGCGACACCCTAGGGACCCAGTACTTC.

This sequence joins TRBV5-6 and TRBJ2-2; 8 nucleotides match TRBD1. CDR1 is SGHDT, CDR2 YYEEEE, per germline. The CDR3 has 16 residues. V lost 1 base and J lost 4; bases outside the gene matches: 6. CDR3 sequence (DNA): TGTGCCAGCAGCTTGTCCCAGGGGGCCGGCACCGGGGAGCTGTTTTTT. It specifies CASSLSQGAGTGELFF.

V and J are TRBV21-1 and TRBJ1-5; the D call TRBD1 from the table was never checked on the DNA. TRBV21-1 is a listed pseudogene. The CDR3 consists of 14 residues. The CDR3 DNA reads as TGTGCCAGCAGCCTGGGACAGCCAAATCAGCCCCAGCATTTT. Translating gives CASSLGQPNQPQHF.